The 6 T cell receptor beta chains reported below all come from one sample, sequenced in a study of blood T cell repertoires in COVID-19. Assay: immunoSEQ multiplex PCR; the TCRdb copy retains only in-frame clones and omits some. The sample consists of approximately 87,000 clones, around 88% of them appearing once. Sequenced material: peripheral blood. These receptor sequences come from a man between 65 and 85 years old with active or convalescent COVID-19.

This clone was counted between two and nine times. The V call is TRBV2, the J call TRBJ2-7, with D unclear. The CDR3 runs to 11 residues. Germline V gene lookup returns CDR1 SNHLY and CDR2 FYNNEI. The germline V and J ends were trimmed by 3 bases and 4 bases, with 4 bases remaining between them. The CDR3 region has the DNA TGTGCCAGCAGTGACAGATACGAGCAGTACTTC. Amino acids: CASSDRYEQYF. The full variable domain, rest sourced from reference TRBV2 and TRBJ2-7, is EPEVTQTPSHQVTQMGQEVILRCVPISNHLYFYWYRQILGQKVEFLVSFYNNEISEKSEIFDDQFSVERPDGSNFTLKIRSTKLEDSAMYFCASSDRYEQYFGPGTRLTVT.

This chain connects TRBV19 to TRBJ1-2, with TRBD1 matching over 10 bases. V shed 6 bases, J shed 4 bases, and the junction held 17 bases outside the gene matches. The V gene's germline CDR1 is LNHDA and CDR2 SQIVND (reference sequence). The CDR3 covers 18 residues. Here the CDR3 DNA reads TGTGCCAGTAGCCCTACGGGGGACAGGGGTCTAGTGCCCTATGGCTACACCTTC. Amino acids: CASSPTGDRGLVPYGYTF.

Here the CDR3 reads CASSVWVESRAFF. The CDR3 coding sequence is TGTGCCAGCAGCGTATGGGTGGAATCTAGAGCTTTCTTT. V usage is TRBV9 and J usage is TRBJ1-1; D remains ambiguous. Per the germline V gene, CDR1 is SGDLS and CDR2 is YYNGEE. This CDR3 is built from 13 residues. V was cut by 1 base and J by 10 bases, with 14 bases left in between.

The V call is TRBV12-3 or TRBV12-4, the J call TRBJ1-5; 7 bases align to TRBD1. The V gene end was trimmed by 6 bases and the J gene end by 3 bases; junction bases not matched to a gene: 2. The CDR3 runs to 13 residues. The CDR3 loop reads CASRQGVNQPQHF. The CDR3, as DNA: TGTGCCAGCAGGCAGGGGGTCAATCAGCCCCAGCATTTT.

The chain joins TRBV2 to TRBJ2-3; 8 bases match TRBD2. Trimming took 6 bases from V and 5 from J; bases not matched to a gene: 10. The germline V gene has CDR1 SNHLY and CDR2 FYNNEI. The CDR3 has 15 amino acids. CDR3: CASSPLGLAGDTQYF. As DNA, the CDR3 is TGTGCCAGCAGCCCACTTGGACTAGCCGGAGATACGCAGTATTTT.

The CDR3 nucleotides read TGTGCCAGCAGCGCATTAGGGACTCCCGGGGGCGAGCAGTACTTC. This gives the protein CASSALGTPGGEQYF. The genes are TRBV9 and TRBJ2-7; D is possibly TRBD2 (6 bases). Germline V gives CDR1 SGDLS, CDR2 YYNGEE. This CDR3 spans 15 amino acids. Trimming pared 3 bases from V and 6 bases from J, leaving 19 bases between.